Listed below are T cell receptor beta chains from one sample, sequenced in a study of T cells after posttransplantation cyclophosphamide. The repertoire was sequenced with immunoSEQ multiplex PCR; TCRdb's copy has only in-frame clones and lacks some. This table has around 3,000 clones, around 65% appearing once. Sequences were obtained from memory CD8+ T cells sorted from blood. All receptors derive from a woman aged 25 to 39 in good health and a related stem cell transplant donor. The CDR3 runs from the conserved cysteine through the conserved F or W. Each record gives: D gene, J gene, V gene, clone size, CDR3 DNA, CDR3 protein. D genes are given only for firm matches. Only part of the rows carry a size: once, few, many, or a class if the clone is expanded.

>TRBD2|TRBJ2-1|TRBV27|once
TGTGCCAGCAGTTTTGAGCTAGCGGGGAATGAGCAGTTCTTC
CASSFELAGNEQFF
>-|TRBJ2-1|TRBV13|-
TGTGCCAGCAGCTTAACCGGCGAGGGAATGAGTAGTGAGCAGTTCTTC
CASSLTGEGMSSEQFF
>TRBD1|TRBJ2-2|TRBV6-5|-
TGTGCCAGCAGGACCGGGACAGGGGACACCGGGGAGCTGTTTTTT
CASRTGTGDTGELFF
>TRBD1|TRBJ2-1|TRBV10-3|-
TGTGCCATCAGTGGGGGAGGGACAGGGGGCGCATGGAATGAGCAGTTCTTC
CAISGGGTGGAWNEQFF
>TRBD1|TRBJ2-1|TRBV15|-
TGTGCCACCAGCGCCCGGACAGGTTCCTACAATGAGCAGTTCTTC
CATSARTGSYNEQFF
>-|TRBJ2-1|TRBV7-2|-
TGTGCCAGCAGCCTAAGACAGGAATTGGGGTTTGCCAATGAGCAGTTCTTC
CASSLRQELGFANEQFF
>-|TRBJ2-3|TRBV7-6|few
TGTGCCAGCAGTTCTAGAGTAGGGGTGACAGATACGCAGTATTTT
CASSSRVGVTDTQYF
>-|TRBJ1-2|TRBV28|-
TGTGCCAGCAGTCTTACAGGGTTGGAGATTTCCTATGGCTACACCTTC
CASSLTGLEISYGYTF
>-|TRBJ1-2|TRBV4-3|few
TGCGCCAGCAGCCAACAGGGGACCTGGCATGGCTACACCTTC
CASSQQGTWHGYTF
>TRBD2|TRBJ2-5|TRBV11-2|-
TGTGCCAGCAGCTTAGTCGAAGTCCAAGCGGGGGGGCATCAAGAGACCCAGTACTTC
CASSLVEVQAGGHQETQYF
>-|TRBJ1-6|TRBV4-2|medium-sized
TGTGCCAGCAGCCAAGAGGGGGCGCGGTCACCCCTCCACTTT
CASSQEGARSPLHF
>TRBD1|TRBJ2-7|TRBV7-9|-
TGTGCCAGCAGCTGGGGAAACAGGGGGCGAAGGTACGAGCAGTACTTC
CASSWGNRGRRYEQYF
>TRBD1|TRBJ1-1|TRBV7-6|few
TGTGCCAGCAGCACCACGTTACTTCTACAGGGGGCAAACACTGAAGCTTTCTTT
CASSTTLLLQGANTEAFF
>TRBD1|TRBJ1-2|TRBV2|medium-sized
TGTGCCAGCAGACAAGAGACAGGGGATGGGTATGGCTACACCTTC
CASRQETGDGYGYTF
>-|TRBJ1-2|TRBV4-1|-
TGCGCCAGCAGCCAAGAGGGGCAGGGGTTGGGTGGCTACACCTTC
CASSQEGQGLGGYTF
>-|TRBJ1-4|TRBV9|-
TGTGCCAGCAGCGGAACCGGGGAGGCGGGAATTGCAACTAATGAAAAACTGTTTTTT
CASSGTGEAGIATNEKLFF
>-|TRBJ2-1|TRBV7-2|-
TGTGCCAGCAGCTTAAGCCATGAGCAGTTCTTC
CASSLSHEQFF
>-|TRBJ2-1|TRBV15|-
TGTGCCACCATGTGGGGCCCAGGCTATGAGCAGTTCTTC
CATMWGPGYEQFF
>-|TRBJ1-5|TRBV6-1|-
TGTGCCAGCAGTGGTACTGAAGATAGCAATCAGCCCCAGCATTTT
CASSGTEDSNQPQHF
>-|TRBJ2-3|TRBV9|-
TGTGCCAGCAGCGCCGGAGGGGATAGTACAGATACGCAGTATTTT
CASSAGGDSTDTQYF
>TRBD1|TRBJ1-1|TRBV7-9|-
TGTGCCAGCACCCTTTCCCGGGGTACCGACAGGGCGAACACTGAAGCTTTCTTT
CASTLSRGTDRANTEAFF
>TRBD1|TRBJ2-1|TRBV4-3|few
TGCGCCAGCAGCCAAGCAGGGGGCGGTGAGCAGTTCTTC
CASSQAGGGEQFF
>TRBD2|TRBJ2-1|TRBV4-3|-
TGCGCCAGCAGCCAAAGAGCTAGCGGGGGGGGCAATGAGCAGTTCTTC
CASSQRASGGGNEQFF
>-|TRBJ2-5|TRBV21-1|-
TGTGCCAGCAGCTCGGACAGGGGGAGATATTGGGAGACCCAGTACTTC
CASSSDRGRYWETQYF
>-|TRBJ2-7|TRBV6-1|-
TGTGCCAGCAGTGAAGCGGGCGAATCCTACGAGCAGTACTTC
CASSEAGESYEQYF
>-|TRBJ2-3|TRBV6-4|-
TGTGCCAGCAGTGAATCAACAAGCACAGATACGCAGTATTTT
CASSESTSTDTQYF
>-|TRBJ2-6|TRBV27|-
TGTGCCATCGGAACAGGGTCTGGGGCCAACGTCCTGACTTTC
CAIGTGSGANVLTF
>TRBD2|TRBJ2-3|TRBV27|-
TGTGCCAGCAGTCTCATTAGCGGGGGGTTGGCAGATACGCAGTATTTT
CASSLISGGLADTQYF
>-|TRBJ2-5|TRBV7-6|-
TGTGCCAGCAGCGTACAGGGGGGGGAGACCCAGTACTTC
CASSVQGGETQYF
>TRBD1|TRBJ2-1|TRBV5-4|-
TGTGCCAGCAGCTCACCGGGACAGGGGTTTTATGAGCAGTTCTTC
CASSSPGQGFYEQFF
>TRBD2|TRBJ2-2|TRBV6-5|few
TGTGCCAGCAATCGGGGGGGGGAGAACACCGGGGAGCTGTTTTTT
CASNRGGENTGELFF
>-|TRBJ2-5|TRBV7-8|large
TGTGCCAGCAGCTTAGAGGAGAAAGGAGTGGAAGAGACCCAGTACTTC
CASSLEEKGVEETQYF
>-|TRBJ2-7|TRBV4-1|medium-sized
TGCGCCAGCAGCCAAGATGGCGGTTCAGACGAGCAGTACTTC
CASSQDGGSDEQYF
>TRBD1|TRBJ1-4|TRBV15|-
TGTGCCACCAGCGAACAGGGGGCACCTAATGAAAAACTGTTTTTT
CATSEQGAPNEKLFF
>-|TRBJ1-2|TRBV4-1|once
TGCGCCAGCAGCCAAGGAACGGAGGGCTGGAACTATGGCTACACCTTC
CASSQGTEGWNYGYTF
>-|TRBJ1-6|TRBV5-6|few
TGTGCCAGCAGCTTGTGGGGGGGACGGGGGCCCCTCCACTTT
CASSLWGGRGPLHF
>TRBD1|TRBJ1-1|TRBV19|-
TGTGCCAGTAGTATTGTAAATAGCGGGGACAGACGGCGGACTGAAGCTTTCTTT
CASSIVNSGDRRRTEAFF
>TRBD2|TRBJ2-1|TRBV7-7|-
TGTGCCAGCAGCTTAGGAGTGGCGGGGGGGGATGAGCAGTTCTTC
CASSLGVAGGDEQFF
>-|TRBJ1-5|TRBV27|-
TGTGCCAGCAGTTTAGGTACAGGGCAGCCCCAGCATTTT
CASSLGTGQPQHF
>-|TRBJ1-1|TRBV5-4|-
TGTGCCAGCAGCTTGCCTCCGAACACTGAAGCTTTCTTT
CASSLPPNTEAFF
>-|TRBJ2-7|TRBV28|-
TGTGCCAGCAGGGCGGATTACTACGAGCAGTACTTC
CASRADYYEQYF
>-|TRBJ2-4|TRBV12-5|-
TGTGCTAGTGCCCAACCGGGACAAATTCAGTACTTC
CASAQPGQIQYF
>TRBD1|TRBJ2-7|TRBV19|-
TGTGCCAGTAGCCCAGCAACAGGGGAAGAGCAGTACTTC
CASSPATGEEQYF